This T cell receptor beta chain was captured by sequencing in a study of identical twins. Deletions cut 5 bases from V and 5 bases from J, with 12 bases between. The CDR3 loop spans 13 amino acids. Germline V lookup: CDR1 SGHTA, CDR2 FQGTGA. This clonotype has more than one count but fewer than ten. Using its own MiXCR run on the 5' RACE reads, TCRdb lists one record per CDR3 protein. The sample includes 500,000 or so distinct CDR3 sequences, about 13% of them seen just once. The same sample was also studied in work on yellow fever vaccine responses in identical twins.

The receptor was derived from a young woman in good health. Sequenced input: CD4+ T cells sorted from blood. This chain connects TRBV7-3 to TRBJ1-1; D gene ambiguous. CDR3 sequence (DNA): TGTGCCAGCAGCCCGGATTTCCGGACTGAAGCTTTCTTT. Translation: CASSPDFRTEAFF. Drawing the rest from reference TRBV7-3 and TRBJ1-1, the complete variable domain is GAGVSQTPSNKVTEKGKYVELRCDPISGHTALYWYRQSLGQGPEFLIYFQGTGAADDSGLPNDRFFAVRPEGSVSTLKIQRTERGDSAVYLCASSPDFRTEAFFGQGTRLTVV.